This TCR beta chain was sequenced for a study of T cells in Graves' hyperthyroidism and ophthalmopathy. The wider study: The blood sample was taken at first diagnosis, before treatment began.

CDR3 length: 16 residues. Germline loops: CDR1 PRHDT, CDR2 FYEKMQ (reference sequence). J gave up 6 bases and V 0 bases, and 6 bases lay outside the gene matches. Amplification of TCR beta CDR3 regions used RNA as the template. HTBI primers drove first-round RT-PCR of the TCR CDR3. TCRdb called the multiplex PCR reads again in MiXCR, with one record for every CDR3 protein. The data contain hundreds of thousands of distinct CDR3 sequences, approximately 15% of them singletons. This clonotype was recorded at least ten times. Material for sequencing was blood. V gene TRBV13 combines with J gene TRBJ2-1, with TRBD2 matching 9 bases. The receptor's source is a young woman with Graves' hyperthyroidism. The CDR3 here is CASSLGLREGLNEQFF. CDR3 bases: TGTGCCAGCAGCTTAGGGTTGCGGGAGGGCCTCAATGAGCAGTTCTTC.